The 29 T cell receptor beta chains given below trace back to one sample, sequenced in a study of cytomegalovirus exposure and HLA in healthy donors. The PCR employed 60 Vbeta primers together with 13 Jbeta primers. Clones were read by immunoSEQ multiplex PCR, and TCRdb kept only the in-frame ones, dropping some. Of about 75,000 clones listed, around 82% were seen once; the top ten hold roughly 2%. The source material was PBMCs. The receptor set was obtained from a man between 18 and 29 years old in good health and CMV-seronegative.

This clone has just a few counts. The V gene is TRBV4-2, the J gene TRBJ1-3, with D unresolved. V was pared by 0 bases and J by 0 bases, with 12 bases between. This CDR3 comprises 17 residues. CDR1 LGHNA and CDR2 YNFKEQ come from the germline V gene. CDR3 bases: TGTGCCAGCAGCCAAGATTTAAACAGCATCTCTGGAAACACCATATATTTT. Protein product: CASSQDLNSISGNTIYF.

The V and J genes are TRBV4-2 and TRBJ1-6, with 7 bases that match TRBD1. Germline V CDR1 and CDR2: LGHNA, YNFKEQ. Losses at the gene ends were 4 bases for V and 0 bases for J; bases not matched to a gene: 3. This CDR3 region has 16 residues. The CDR3 DNA is TGTGCCAGCAGCCCGGGACAGAGCTCCTATAATTCACCCCTCCACTTT. Its translation is CASSPGQSSYNSPLHF.

This clone was counted a few times. The J gene is TRBJ1-1, the V gene TRBV5-1; TRBD1 matches 9 bases. Germline assignment: CDR1 SGHRS and CDR2 YFSETQ. V dropped 4 bases and J dropped 6; count of bases not matched to a gene: 7. CDR3 length: 14 amino acids. The CDR3 sequence is CASSPGQGSSEAFF. The CDR3 DNA reads TGCGCCAGCAGCCCGGGACAGGGTTCTTCTGAAGCTTTCTTT.

The chain employs TRBV29-1 and TRBJ1-2, with D hard to call. CDR3 length: 13 amino acids. Trimming cost V 4 bases and J 0 bases, with 9 bases left between them. Germline-derived CDR1 and CDR2 are SQVTM and ANQGSEA. The DNA for the CDR3 is TGCAGCGTTGGCGCCGGGGCTAACTATGGCTACACCTTC. This translates into CSVGAGANYGYTF.

In this sample, this clone turned up a few times. The chain is built from TRBV6-5 and TRBJ2-1, with TRBD2 identical over 7 bases. CDR3 size: 14 residues. Trimming at V came to 2 bases and at J to 6 bases, leaving 4 bases not matched to a gene. Germline CDR1 reads MNHEY; CDR2 reads SVGAGI. CDR3 amino acids: CASSYSGIGNEQFF. CDR3 DNA sequence: TGTGCCAGCAGTTACAGCGGGATTGGCAATGAGCAGTTCTTC.

The rearrangement joins TRBV7-3 to TRBJ1-1; possible D gene TRBD1, 5 bases. Trimming stripped 1 base from V and 1 base from J, with 7 bases between. The CDR3 length is 14 residues. Germline V gene sequence: CDR1 SGHTA, CDR2 FQGTGA. The CDR3 DNA follows: TGTGCCAGCAGCTTAAATGGACAGAACACTGAAGCTTTCTTT. Encoded protein: CASSLNGQNTEAFF.

The chain employs TRBV28 and TRBJ1-3, with 7 bases lining up with TRBD1. The CDR3 loop spans 16 amino acids. With V trimmed by 6 bases and J by 2 bases, 10 bases remained unmatched. Per germline, CDR1 MDHEN and CDR2 SYDVKM. The CDR3 is CASRLQGGAAGNTIYF. DNA for the CDR3: TGTGCCAGCAGGCTACAAGGGGGCGCGGCTGGAAACACCATATATTTT.

The chain has TRBV6-5 and TRBJ2-1; D may be TRBD2 (6 bases). Trimming removed 2 bases from V and 6 bases from J, with 8 bases in between. Looked up from germline, CDR1 is MNHEY and CDR2 is SVGAGI. CDR3 length: 13 residues. The CDR3 protein is CASSYGGSNEQFF. CDR3 bases: TGTGCCAGCAGTTACGGGGGGTCCAATGAGCAGTTCTTC.

The chain carries TRBV29-1 and TRBJ2-7; TRBD1 is a possible D gene (6 bases). The CDR3 totals 14 residues. Germline V lookup: CDR1 SQVTM, CDR2 ANQGSEA. V gave up 3 bases and J gave up 6 bases, with 18 bases separating them. The CDR3 bases are TGCAGCGTTGAGGGTCAGGGGATTGGAGGCGAGCAGTACTTC. It specifies CSVEGQGIGGEQYF.

DNA of the CDR3: TGTGCCAGCAGACCTAGAAGAAGTCCCCACGAGCAGTACTTC. Translating gives CASRPRRSPHEQYF. V gene TRBV27 combines with J gene TRBJ2-7, with unresolved D. The V and J ends lost 6 bases and 5 bases respectively, with 17 bases between them. CDR3 length: 14 residues. The germline V gene encodes CDR1 MNHEY and CDR2 SMNVEV (reference sequence).

The chain combines TRBV19 with TRBJ2-7; 10 nucleotides align to TRBD2. V dropped 3 bases and J dropped 5; count of bases not matched to a gene: 4. Germline assignment: CDR1 LNHDA and CDR2 SQIVND (reference sequence). This CDR3 has 14 residues. DNA for the CDR3: TGTGCCAGTAGTATTGCTAGCGGGAGCCACGAGCAGTACTTC. It yields the protein CASSIASGSHEQYF.

This sequence joins TRBV5-1 and TRBJ1-1; D is possibly TRBD1 (6 bases). V lost 6 bases, J lost 0 bases, and 27 bases lay in between. Germline CDR1 and CDR2: SGHRS and YFSETQ. There are 19 residues in the CDR3. This CDR3 reads CASIRPGTRSSNMNTEAFF. CDR3 in DNA: TGCGCCAGCATCCGTCCCGGGACACGCAGTTCTAACATGAACACTGAAGCTTTCTTT.

The chain uses TRBV27 and TRBJ2-7; a weak D match, TRBD1 (7 bases). V lost 3 bases to trimming and J lost 4 bases, with 16 bases between them. Germline CDR1 and CDR2: MNHEY and SMNVEV (reference sequence). There are 15 residues in the CDR3. Written as DNA, the CDR3 is TGTGCCAGCAGTTTCCTGCAGGGGGGATTATACGAGCAGTACTTC. It translates to CASSFLQGGLYEQYF.

The CDR3 DNA sequence: TGTGCCAGCAGTTTGGCACCCTTGACTAGCGGGGTTTACGAGCAGTACTTC. The encoded protein is CASSLAPLTSGVYEQYF. The chain has TRBV28 and TRBJ2-7; the match to TRBD2 covers 11 bases. CDR3 length: 17 amino acids. The V gene end was trimmed by 3 bases and the J gene end by 4 bases; junction bases not matched to a gene: 11. Germline V gene data show CDR1 as MDHEN and CDR2 as SYDVKM.

The gene calls are TRBV7-2 and TRBJ2-7; 8 bases are shared with TRBD2. The germline CDR1 and CDR2 sequences are SGHTA and FQGNSA. Trimming cost V 5 bases and J 5 bases; bases outside gene matches: 5. This CDR3 is built from 13 residues. The CDR3 DNA sequence: TGTGCCAGCAGCACTCCCGGGGGGGACGAGCAGTACTTC. Amino acid sequence: CASSTPGGDEQYF.

The chain is built from TRBV5-1 and TRBJ2-3; possible D gene TRBD2, 5 bases. This CDR3 has 13 amino acids. V lost 4 bases and J lost 6, with 12 bases in between. The V gene's germline CDR1 is SGHRS and CDR2 YFSETQ. CDR3 bases: TGCGCCAGCAGCAAAAGCGGTGGGGATACGCAGTATTTT. Protein sequence: CASSKSGGDTQYF.

The chain joins TRBV30 to TRBJ2-1; 8 nucleotides agree with TRBD2. V shed 6 bases and J 9 bases; nucleotides not matched to a gene: 13. This CDR3 contains 14 residues. The germline gives CDR1 GTSNPN, CDR2 SVGIG (reference sequence). The CDR3 region has the DNA TGTGCCTGCAACCCGGGACTAGTGGGGCGTGAGCAGTTCTTC. Its translation: CACNPGLVGREQFF.

The genes are TRBV28 and TRBJ1-1; D is perhaps TRBD1 (5 bases). Per germline, CDR1 MDHEN and CDR2 SYDVKM. The CDR3 contains 17 residues. V shed 6 bases and J shed 0 bases, with 20 bases lying between them. The CDR3: CASSIPGPAGMNTEAFF. The CDR3 DNA is TGTGCCAGCAGCATCCCGGGGCCTGCGGGGATGAACACTGAAGCTTTCTTT.

The rearrangement joins TRBV15 to TRBJ2-7, with 7 bases that match TRBD2. This CDR3 spans 15 amino acids. Germline V gene sequence: CDR1 LNHNV, CDR2 YYDKDF (reference sequence). V lost 1 base, J lost 0 bases, and 3 bases stayed unmatched. CDR3 protein: CATSRAGGSSYEQYF. CDR3 coding DNA: TGTGCCACCAGCAGAGCTGGCGGGAGCTCCTACGAGCAGTACTTC.

This chain joins TRBV2 and TRBJ2-2; D not certain. V was trimmed by 1 base and J by 6 bases, leaving 9 bases between them. The CDR3 length is 14 residues. Germline V gene data show CDR1 as SNHLY and CDR2 as FYNNEI. The CDR3 protein is CASSEVVRPGELFF. The CDR3 DNA reads as TGTGCCAGCAGTGAAGTAGTGCGGCCCGGGGAGCTGTTTTTT.

V gene TRBV6-5 combines with J gene TRBJ1-1; TRBD1 agrees at 7 bases. Trimming removed 5 bases from V and 6 bases from J; junction bases left unmatched: 3. The CDR3 is 12 amino acids. CDR1 is MNHEY and CDR2 is SVGAGI in the germline V gene. The CDR3 region is CASSTGQAEAFF. The CDR3 region has the DNA TGTGCCAGCAGTACAGGACAGGCTGAAGCTTTCTTT.

DNA for the CDR3: TGCGCCAGCAGTGATACATTTTATTGGGGGACACCGAACACCGGGGAGCTGTTTTTT. It codes for CASSDTFYWGTPNTGELFF. The chain recombines TRBV10-1 with TRBJ2-2; maybe TRBD1 (6 bases). Per the germline V gene, CDR1 is WNHNN and CDR2 is SYGVQD (reference sequence). CDR3 length: 19 residues. V was clipped by 3 bases and J by 0 bases, with 20 bases between them.

This clone appeared once. V usage is TRBV28 and J usage is TRBJ2-7, with 9 nucleotides matching TRBD1. The CDR3 contains 15 residues. Germline V gene sequence: CDR1 MDHEN, CDR2 SYDVKM. J lost 4 bases, V lost 4 bases, and 8 bases had no gene match. The CDR3 here is CASSSSGTGQYEQYF. CDR3 in DNA: TGTGCCAGCAGTTCCTCGGGGACAGGGCAATACGAGCAGTACTTC.

V gene TRBV28 combines with J gene TRBJ2-7; D is unresolved. Germline values: CDR1 MDHEN, CDR2 SYDVKM. Trimming left V 3 bases short and J 5 bases short, with 14 bases between. The CDR3 has 14 residues. Here the CDR3 reads CASSLARGSDEQYF. The CDR3 DNA reads TGTGCCAGCAGTTTGGCCCGAGGTTCGGACGAGCAGTACTTC.

The chain carries TRBV30 and TRBJ2-5, with TRBD1 identical over 7 bases. The J call may not be correct, given that the DNA end is closer to TRBJ2-7. From germline, CDR1 is GTSNPN and CDR2 SVGIG (reference sequence). CDR3 length: 15 residues. The CDR3: CAWSGVRDSAYEQYF. CDR3 DNA: TGTGCCTGGAGTGGAGTCCGGGACAGCGCCTACGAGCAGTACTTC.

Comment on this clone: A junction end diverges from the germline sequence, so it may reflect a read error. CDR3 sequence: CASRSGGPGYDF. DNA for the CDR3: TGTGCCAGCAGGTCGGGGGGACCCGGTTACGACTTC. The gene calls are TRBV28 and TRBJ2-7; 7 bases agree with TRBD2. Germline V gives CDR1 MDHEN, CDR2 SYDVKM. The CDR3 covers 12 residues.

This rearrangement joins TRBV5-1 to TRBJ2-7, with unresolved D. The CDR3 sequence is 15 residues long. V lost 4 bases to trimming and J lost 3 bases, with 17 bases between them. Per germline, CDR1 SGHRS and CDR2 YFSETQ. The chain's CDR3 is CASSEQPRSGYEQYF. The CDR3 DNA reads TGCGCCAGCAGCGAGCAACCTAGGAGTGGCTACGAGCAGTACTTC.

The CDR3 bases are TGCGCCAGCAGCCCGGGACTAGCGGGAGGGCTTCGTGAGCAGTTCTTC. Translating gives CASSPGLAGGLREQFF. The gene calls are TRBV5-1 and TRBJ2-1; the match to TRBD2 covers 16 bases. Unmatched junction bases numbered 7, after V lost 4 bases and J lost 9 bases. Germline V gene sequence: CDR1 SGHRS, CDR2 YFSETQ. This CDR3 is built from 16 residues.

The chain joins TRBV30 to TRBJ2-7, with TRBD1 matching over 7 bases. Germline CDR1 GTSNPN, CDR2 SVGIG (reference sequence). The CDR3 has 12 residues. V was clipped by 5 bases and J by 6 bases; unmatched bases: 7. CDR3 loop: CAWESQGVEQYF. The DNA for the CDR3 is TGTGCCTGGGAATCGCAGGGGGTCGAGCAGTACTTC. Filled out from reference TRBV30 and TRBJ2-7, the complete variable domain reads SQTIHQWPATLVQPVGSPLSLECTVEGTSNPNLYWYRQAAGRGLQLLFYSVGIGQISSEVPQNLSASRPQDRQFILSSKKLLLSDSGFYLCAWESQGVEQYFGPGTRLTVT.